This T cell receptor (beta chain) was found in a study of blood T cell repertoires in COVID-19. In the source study's methods: Quantification of nucleated cells was approximated via reference gene primer amplification. Measured with immunoSEQ multiplex PCR; TCRdb has only the in-frame clones, and not every one. The V and J calls and clone size come from that table; D and trimming were worked out from the DNA. The sample shows some 190,000 clones, 84% of them seen only once. Specimen: PBMCs or T cells enriched from blood (not recorded which). The sequence came from a woman aged 25 to 45 who had recovered from COVID-19.

CDR3 sequence: CASSALAGASSGANVLTF. DNA of the CDR3: TGCGCCAGCAGCGCTTTGGCGGGAGCTAGCTCTGGGGCCAACGTCCTGACTTTC. V gene TRBV5-1 combines with J gene TRBJ2-6; 7 bases agree with TRBD2. The CDR3 runs to 18 residues. J was trimmed by 0 bases and V by 4 bases; bases with no gene match: 10. CDR1 SGHRS and CDR2 YFSETQ come from the germline V gene.